The rows below give T cell receptor beta chains drawn from one sample of a study of cytomegalovirus exposure and HLA in healthy donors. The protocol was immunoSEQ multiplex PCR, while the TCRdb copy is restricted to in-frame clones and leaves out a portion. The table records approximately 68,000 clones, approximately 81% of them present only once. The sample taken for sequencing was PBMCs. All receptors derive from a woman in her twenties or thirties in good health and CMV-seropositive. Each CDR3 is given with its conserved first and last residue. A D gene is named only where the DNA matches it firmly. Size tells how often a clone was seen (once, few, many) or the class of an expanded clone, and some rows leave it out.

TRBD2	TRBJ2-1	TRBV7-8	.	TGTGCCAGCAGCTTAGGCGGGAGAGGCAATGAGCAGTTCTTC	CASSLGGRGNEQFF
TRBD2	TRBJ2-1	TRBV5-1	few	TGCGCCAGCAGCTCTTCTTCTAGCGGGTTAACATACAATGAGCAGTTCTTC	CASSSSSSGLTYNEQFF
TRBD1	TRBJ2-7	TRBV7-2	.	TGTGCCAGCAGCTTAGGCCCCGGACAGGTAAACTCCTACGAGCAGTACTTC	CASSLGPGQVNSYEQYF
TRBD1	TRBJ1-1	TRBV19	.	TGTGCCAGTAGTATATTGTCTTCAGGGGGTTCACATGCTTTCTTT	CASSILSSGGSHAFF
.	TRBJ1-4	TRBV10-3	.	TGTGCCATCAGTGAGTCCGGACCCCAGGGAGAAAAACTGTTTTTT	CAISESGPQGEKLFF
TRBD2	TRBJ2-5	TRBV7-2	.	TGTGCCAGCAGCTTAGGGGGAGGGCCGCGGGAGACCCAGTACTTC	CASSLGGGPRETQYF
.	TRBJ2-7	TRBV5-4	few	TGTGCCAGCAGCTTGATTGGAGTCGGGGAGCAGTACTTC	CASSLIGVGEQYF
TRBD1	TRBJ2-7	TRBV4-3	.	TGCGCCAGCAGCCAAGGGACAGGGGTCTACGAGCAGTACTTC	CASSQGTGVYEQYF
TRBD1	TRBJ2-3	TRBV9	.	TGTGCCAGCAGCGTAGTGGGACAGGGTGCAGATACGCAGTATTTT	CASSVVGQGADTQYF
.	TRBJ2-6	TRBV5-6	few	TGTGCCAGCACCCGCTACGGGGCCAACGTCCTGACTTTC	CASTRYGANVLTF
TRBD2	TRBJ2-1	TRBV5-1	few	TGCGCCAGCAGCTCACTAGCGAACCCTTCCTACAATGAGCAGTTCTTC	CASSSLANPSYNEQFF
.	TRBJ2-7	TRBV6-5	.	TGTGCCAGCAGCGCGGGTCTGGGCCGCTCCTACGAGCAGTACTTC	CASSAGLGRSYEQYF
TRBD2	TRBJ2-1	TRBV9	.	TGTGCCAGCAGCCTCGGACTAGCGGGCCGCCAGCAGTTCTTC	CASSLGLAGRQQFF
TRBD1	TRBJ2-5	TRBV18	.	TGTGCCAGCTCACCCGGACAGGGGGCGGTGGAGACCCAGTACTTC	CASSPGQGAVETQYF
.	TRBJ2-4	TRBV28	.	TGTGCCAGCAGTTTTACAGGGCAAAACATTCAGTACTTC	CASSFTGQNIQYF
.	TRBJ2-1	TRBV5-1	few	TGCGCCAGCAGCCAGGACTTGTACAATGAGCAGTTCTTC	CASSQDLYNEQFF
TRBD2	TRBJ2-7	TRBV7-2	.	TGTGCCAGCAGCGTATCTAGCGGAGCCTACGAGCAGTACTTC	CASSVSSGAYEQYF
.	TRBJ1-1	TRBV29-1	.	TGCAGCGTTGGACAGGCCCAGACTGAAGCTTTCTTT	CSVGQAQTEAFF
.	TRBJ1-2	TRBV28	.	TGTGCCAGCAGTCTCCCATTGGGCTTGAGCTACACCTTC	CASSLPLGLSYTF
TRBD2	TRBJ2-1	TRBV5-6	.	TGTGCCGGTAGCGGGAGCTCCTACAATGAGCAGTTCTTC	CAGSGSSYNEQFF
.	TRBJ1-2	TRBV30	.	TGTGCCTGGAGTAAGGGGCGGGGGGGCTACACCTTC	CAWSKGRGGYTF
.	TRBJ2-2	TRBV2	.	TGTGCCAGCAGTGTGGGTACCGGGAGAGGCACCGGGGAGCTGTTTTTT	CASSVGTGRGTGELFF
TRBD2	TRBJ2-7	TRBV11-3	.	TGTGCCAGCAGCTCGATGACTAGCGGGAGTGTTATAGTGGGTGAGCAGTACTTC	CASSSMTSGSVIVGEQYF
TRBD2	TRBJ2-5	TRBV4-1	few	TGCGCCAGCAGCCTGGGACTAGAAGAGACCCAGTACTTC	CASSLGLEETQYF
TRBD1	TRBJ2-1	TRBV28	.	TGTGCCGGCGTTCGACGGGGACAGCCGTTCTTC	CAGVRRGQPFF
.	TRBJ2-3	TRBV2	.	TGTGCCAGCAGTGAGGTGGGGGCAAAGGATACGCAGTATTTT	CASSEVGAKDTQYF
TRBD2	TRBJ2-1	TRBV10-3	.	TGTGCCATCAGCCACACTACCGGACTAGCGGGAGATGAGCAGTTCTTC	CAISHTTGLAGDEQFF
TRBD1	TRBJ2-1	TRBV5-4	few	TGTGCCAGCAGCGCCCCCACAGGGGGCAGGAGTGAGCAGTTCTTC	CASSAPTGGRSEQFF
TRBD1	TRBJ2-5	TRBV19	.	TGTGCCAGTAGTATCAGGGGGCGAATTGAGGTGGAGACCCAGTACTTC	CASSIRGRIEVETQYF
TRBD2	TRBJ2-3	TRBV7-8	.	TGTGCCAGCAGCATAGGGACTAGCGGGCCAACTAGCACAGATACGCAGTATTTT	CASSIGTSGPTSTDTQYF
.	TRBJ2-2	TRBV10-3	.	TGTGCCATCAGTGATAGGAACACCGGGGAGCTGTTTTTT	CAISDRNTGELFF
TRBD2	TRBJ2-3	TRBV19	.	TGTGCCAGTAGTATTGGGACTAGCGGGAGAATACATACGCAGTATTTT	CASSIGTSGRIHTQYF
.	TRBJ2-7	TRBV6-1	few	TGTGCCAGCAGTGTCCAGGGCCCCAGCCCCTCCTACGAGCAGTACTTC	CASSVQGPSPSYEQYF
.	TRBJ2-7	TRBV19	many	TGTGCCACACTTAGCGTCTCCTACGAGCAGTACTTC	CATLSVSYEQYF
TRBD1	TRBJ1-5	TRBV6-1	.	TGTGCCAGCAGAGTGGGACAGTTTAATCAGCCCCAGCATTTT	CASRVGQFNQPQHF
TRBD1	TRBJ1-1	TRBV6-6	.	TGTGCCACACAACAAGGGACAGGGGTCGGACTGCGAAAAGCTTTCTTT	CATQQGTGVGLRKAFF
.	TRBJ2-7	TRBV18	.	TGTGCCAGCTCACCACCGGGCTCTTCCTACGAGCAGTACTTC	CASSPPGSSYEQYF
.	TRBJ1-6	TRBV18	.	TGTGCCAGCTCACCAGAATTTCGGTTGGATTCACCCCTCCACTTT	CASSPEFRLDSPLHF
.	TRBJ2-3	TRBV6-4	few	TGTGCCAGCAGTGCCCGAGAGGCAGATACGCAGTATTTT	CASSAREADTQYF
.	TRBJ1-1	TRBV5-1	.	TGCGCCAGCAGCCCGGGAGGGGGGGCCACTGAAGCTTTCTTT	CASSPGGGATEAFF
TRBD2	TRBJ2-7	TRBV7-2	.	TGTGCCAGCAGCTTAGACGGCGGGGGGGGATACGAGCAGTACTTC	CASSLDGGGGYEQYF
TRBD1	TRBJ1-3	TRBV7-9	.	TGTGCCAGCAGCTTAAGACAGGGAACTCTCTCTGGAAACACCATATATTTT	CASSLRQGTLSGNTIYF
.	TRBJ2-3	TRBV9	.	TGTGCCAGCAGCGTAGCTTCTATCTCAGATACGCAGTATTTT	CASSVASISDTQYF
TRBD1	TRBJ1-2	TRBV28	.	TGTGCCAGCTTGGGACAGGGGTATGGCTACACCTTC	CASLGQGYGYTF
TRBD1	TRBJ1-4	TRBV7-2	.	TGTGCCAGCAGCTTTAGCAGGGGGGAAAAACTGTTTTTT	CASSFSRGEKLFF
TRBD2	TRBJ2-2	TRBV5-1	.	TGCGCCAGCAGCTTGGATAGCGGGAGGGACACCGGGGAGCTGTTTTTT	CASSLDSGRDTGELFF
.	TRBJ2-7	TRBV9	.	TGTGCCAGCAGTCCGGGGCCAGCGGGCGAGCAGTACTTC	CASSPGPAGEQYF